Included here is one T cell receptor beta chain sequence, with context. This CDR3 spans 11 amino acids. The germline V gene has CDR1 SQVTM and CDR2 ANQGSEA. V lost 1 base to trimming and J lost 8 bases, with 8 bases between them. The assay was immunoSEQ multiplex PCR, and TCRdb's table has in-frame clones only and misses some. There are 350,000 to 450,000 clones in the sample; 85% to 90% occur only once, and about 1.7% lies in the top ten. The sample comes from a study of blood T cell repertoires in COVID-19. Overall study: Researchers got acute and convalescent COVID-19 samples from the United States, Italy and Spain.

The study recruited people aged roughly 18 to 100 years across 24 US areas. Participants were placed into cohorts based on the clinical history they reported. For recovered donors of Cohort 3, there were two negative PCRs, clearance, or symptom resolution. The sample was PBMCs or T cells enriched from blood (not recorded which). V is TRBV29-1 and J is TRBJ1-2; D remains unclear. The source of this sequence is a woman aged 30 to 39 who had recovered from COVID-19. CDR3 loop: CSVEARHGYTF. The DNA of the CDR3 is TGCAGCGTTGAAGCTAGGCACGGCTACACCTTC.